This T cell receptor beta chain was obtained from a study of spatial heterogeneity in lung cancer. Study as a whole: In raw reads, more than 9.5 appearances on average were recorded for each unique TCR and UMI combination. Study-wide findings and caveats: The appearance of ubiquitous expanded tumor TCRs in blood was greater at resection than follow-up.

As regards this clonotype: Antigen specificity is unknown.

CDR1 is MDHEN, CDR2 SYDVKM, per germline. V lost 8 bases to trimming and J lost 3 bases, with 17 bases between them. There are 14 residues in the CDR3. Time point given: sample taken at primary tumor resection. The authors sequenced whole RNA from tumor, nontumor lung or frozen PBMC without sorting. Donation came from around 72 patients with untreated early-stage non-small cell lung cancer. From the 5' RACE reads, TCRdb called clonotypes with MiXCR, one entry per CDR3 protein. This sample has 65,000 to 85,000 distinct CDR3 sequences; approximately 18% occur once, and the top ten carry roughly 5.6%. The sample in question was PBMCs, obtained at surgery. This sequence was found in a male donor with early-stage non-small cell lung cancer. V is TRBV28 and J is TRBJ2-7; the D gene is possibly TRBD2 (6 bases). The CDR3 coding sequence is TGTGCCAGCGGAGCCGGGACTTTGAACTACGAGCAGTACTTC. It translates to CASGAGTLNYEQYF.